The 13 T cell receptor beta chains listed next were all sequenced from one sample in a study of blood T cell repertoires in COVID-19. Sequencing was performed with immunoSEQ multiplex PCR; in TCRdb, only in-frame clones are kept and a portion is missing. The sample has 310,000 or so clones; around 87% are singletons. The sample comprised peripheral blood. These receptors all come from a man in his fifties or sixties with active or convalescent COVID-19.

About this clone: The same CDR3 also results from other DNA sequences found in this sample. The rearrangement joins TRBV3-1 (or the pseudogene TRBV3-2) to TRBJ2-7; D gene uncertain. Germline lookup yields CDR1 LGHDT and CDR2 YNNKEL (reference sequence). With 1 base removed from V and 0 bases from J, the gap between germline ends came to 7 bases. The CDR3 loop spans 14 amino acids. CDR3 in amino acids: CASSQVPSSYEQYF. The CDR3 DNA sequence: TGTGCCAGCAGCCAAGTTCCTAGCTCCTACGAGCAGTACTTC.

This chain connects TRBV5-1 to TRBJ2-7, with 8 nucleotides matching TRBD2. The junction had 5 bases not matched to a gene; V was cut back by 3 bases and J by 6 bases. The germline CDR1 and CDR2 sequences are SGHRS and YFSETQ. The CDR3 contains 13 residues. This CDR3 is CASSYGGAPEQYF. The DNA of the CDR3 is TGCGCCAGCAGCTACGGGGGGGCACCCGAGCAGTACTTC.

The chain carries TRBV19 and TRBJ1-2; 8 bases are a match to TRBD1. The CDR3 length is 16 residues. Germline CDR1 is LNHDA and CDR2 is SQIVND (reference sequence). V lost 2 bases to trimming and J lost 0 bases; unmatched junction nucleotides: 5. CDR3 nucleotide sequence: TGTGCCAGTAGTATAACCGGGACAGGACCTAACTATGGCTACACCTTC. Protein sequence: CASSITGTGPNYGYTF.

This chain joins TRBV19 and TRBJ1-4; TRBD1 agrees at 7 bases. Germline V lookup: CDR1 LNHDA, CDR2 SQIVND (reference sequence). The CDR3 is 14 amino acids. V was clipped by 3 bases and J by 8 bases; unmatched bases: 6. The CDR3 sequence is CASSITGAKEKLFF. CDR3 nucleotide sequence: TGTGCCAGTAGTATCACAGGGGCGAAAGAAAAACTGTTTTTT.

CDR3 protein: CATGFGNTIYF. DNA for the CDR3: TGTGCCACCGGCTTTGGAAACACCATATATTTT. This chain connects TRBV24-1 to TRBJ1-3; D unclear. Trimming stripped 9 bases from V and 3 bases from J, with 5 bases between. The CDR3 has 11 amino acids. Looked up from germline, CDR1 is KGHDR and CDR2 is SFDVKD.

This chain uses TRBV5-8 with TRBJ1-1; 8 nucleotides agree with TRBD1. Germline V gene data show CDR1 as SGHTS and CDR2 as YDEGEE. Trimming took 3 bases from V and 1 from J; bases not matched to a gene: 5. The CDR3 sequence is 15 residues long. The DNA for the CDR3 is TGTGCCAGCAGCTCAACCAGGGGGCCGAACACTGAAGCTTTCTTT. It specifies CASSSTRGPNTEAFF.

This sequence joins TRBV27 and TRBJ2-5; D might be TRBD1 (6 bases). With 0 bases removed from V and 2 bases from J, the gap between germline ends came to 10 bases. The CDR3 extends over 15 amino acids. Per germline, CDR1 MNHEY and CDR2 SMNVEV (reference sequence). The DNA for the CDR3 is TGTGCCAGCAGTTTATCTTCAGGGGCGCAAGAGACCCAGTACTTC. Its translation: CASSLSSGAQETQYF.

This chain uses TRBV30 with TRBJ1-1; 8 positions agree with TRBD1. This CDR3 region has 15 residues. CDR1 is GTSNPN and CDR2 is SVGIG in the germline V gene (reference sequence). The V and J ends lost 5 bases and 2 bases, in that order; junction bases with no gene match: 10. CDR3 in amino acids: CAWRGFGQGNTEAFF. The DNA of the CDR3 is TGTGCCTGGCGTGGTTTTGGACAGGGTAACACTGAAGCTTTCTTT.

J is TRBJ1-5 and V is TRBV28; a weak D match, TRBD1 (5 bases). The germline V gene has CDR1 MDHEN and CDR2 SYDVKM. The CDR3 is made up of 14 amino acids. V dropped 5 bases and J dropped 9 bases, with 17 bases sitting between them. The CDR3 loop reads CASSPVGGVRPQHF. The CDR3 DNA reads as TGTGCCAGCAGTCCCGTCGGGGGGGTCAGGCCCCAGCATTTT.

The CDR3: CASSESVGRVGTGSLYGYTF. The CDR3, as DNA: TGCGCCAGCAGTGAGTCCGTGGGCCGCGTCGGGACAGGTTCTCTATATGGCTACACCTTC. V and J are TRBV10-2 and TRBJ1-2, with TRBD1 matching over 8 bases. Germline V CDR1 and CDR2: WSHSY, SAAADI. Germline trimming cut 0 bases from V and 5 bases from J; bases unmatched to any gene: 20. The CDR3 has 20 residues.

The chain uses TRBV5-1 and TRBJ1-4, with TRBD1 matching over 8 bases. V shed 3 bases and J 7 bases; nucleotides not matched to a gene: 8. This CDR3 region has 15 residues. CDR1 SGHRS and CDR2 YFSETQ come from the germline V gene. The CDR3 loop reads CASSSSGTGIEKLFF. DNA for the CDR3: TGCGCCAGCAGCTCGTCCGGGACAGGAATTGAAAAACTGTTTTTT.

The chain has TRBV5-1 and TRBJ2-2, with 8 bases fitting TRBD2. Germline values: CDR1 SGHRS, CDR2 YFSETQ. Unmatched junction bases numbered 3, after V lost 2 bases and J lost 0 bases. The CDR3 sequence is 16 residues long. The CDR3 bases are TGCGCCAGCAGCTTACTAGCGGAGACGAACACCGGGGAGCTGTTTTTT. Its translation: CASSLLAETNTGELFF.

This clone came up once. The V call is TRBV19, the J call TRBJ1-2, with 8 bases fitting TRBD1. Germline CDR1 is LNHDA and CDR2 is SQIVND (reference sequence). CDR3 length: 13 amino acids. The junction had 3 bases not matched to a gene; V was cut back by 5 bases and J by 4 bases. CDR3 sequence reads: CASSPGQAYGYTF. The CDR3 DNA sequence: TGTGCCAGTAGTCCGGGACAGGCCTATGGCTACACCTTC.